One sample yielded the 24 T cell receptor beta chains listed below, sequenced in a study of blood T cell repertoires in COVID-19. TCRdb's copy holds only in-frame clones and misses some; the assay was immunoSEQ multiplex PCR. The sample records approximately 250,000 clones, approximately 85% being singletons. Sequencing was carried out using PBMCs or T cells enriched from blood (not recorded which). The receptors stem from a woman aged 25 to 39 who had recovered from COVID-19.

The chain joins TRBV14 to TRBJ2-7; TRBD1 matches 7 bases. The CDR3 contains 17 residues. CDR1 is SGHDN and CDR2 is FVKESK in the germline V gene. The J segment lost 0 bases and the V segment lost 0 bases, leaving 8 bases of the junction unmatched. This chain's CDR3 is CASSQDSPTGPSYEQYF. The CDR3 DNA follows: TGTGCCAGCAGCCAAGATTCGCCGACAGGGCCCTCCTACGAGCAGTACTTC. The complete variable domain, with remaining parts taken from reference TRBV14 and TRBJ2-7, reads EAGVTQFPSHSVIEKGQTVTLRCDPISGHDNLYWYRRVMGKEIKFLLHFVKESKQDESGMPNNRFLAERTGGTYSTLKVQPAELEDSGVYFCASSQDSPTGPSYEQYFGPGTRLTVT.

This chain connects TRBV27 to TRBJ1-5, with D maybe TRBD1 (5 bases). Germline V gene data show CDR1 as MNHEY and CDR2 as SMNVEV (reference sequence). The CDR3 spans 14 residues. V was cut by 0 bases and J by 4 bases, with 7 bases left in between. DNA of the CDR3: TGTGCCAGCAGTTTATCGCGGGGGAATCAGCCCCAGCATTTT. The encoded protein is CASSLSRGNQPQHF.

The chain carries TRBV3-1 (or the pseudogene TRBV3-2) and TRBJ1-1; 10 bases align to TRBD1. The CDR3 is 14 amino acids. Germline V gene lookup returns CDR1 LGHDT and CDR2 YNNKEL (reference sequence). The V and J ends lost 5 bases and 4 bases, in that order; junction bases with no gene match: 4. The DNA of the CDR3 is TGTGCCAGCAGCTACCGGACAGGGGGCACTGAAGCTTTCTTT. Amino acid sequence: CASSYRTGGTEAFF.

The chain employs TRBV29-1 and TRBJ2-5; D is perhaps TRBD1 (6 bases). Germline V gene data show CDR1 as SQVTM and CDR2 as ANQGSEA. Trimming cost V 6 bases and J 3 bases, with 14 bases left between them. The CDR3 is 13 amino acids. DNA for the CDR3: TGCAGCGTCCAAATGGGGGCGAAAGAGACCCAGTACTTC. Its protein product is CSVQMGAKETQYF.

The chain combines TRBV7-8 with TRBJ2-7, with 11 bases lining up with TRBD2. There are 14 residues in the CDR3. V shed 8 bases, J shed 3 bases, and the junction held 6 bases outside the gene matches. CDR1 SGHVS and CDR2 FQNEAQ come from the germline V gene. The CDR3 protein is CASRIAGGSYEQYF. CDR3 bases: TGTGCCAGCCGCATAGCGGGAGGGAGCTACGAGCAGTACTTC.

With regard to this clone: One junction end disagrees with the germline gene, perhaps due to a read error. The CDR3 sequence: CASSTPGHPTDTQYF. DNA of the CDR3: TGTGCCAGCTCAACACCGGGACACCCCACAGATACGCAGTATTTT. This rearrangement joins TRBV18 to TRBJ2-3, with TRBD1 as a possible D gene (6 bases). The CDR3 runs 15 residues. CDR1 and CDR2 (germline): KGHSH, LQKENI.

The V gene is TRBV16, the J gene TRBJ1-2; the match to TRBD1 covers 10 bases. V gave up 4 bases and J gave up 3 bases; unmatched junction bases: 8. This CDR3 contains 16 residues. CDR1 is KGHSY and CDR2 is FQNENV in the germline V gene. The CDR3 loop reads CASSPRGTGEHYGYTF. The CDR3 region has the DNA TGTGCCAGCAGCCCTCGGGGGACAGGGGAACACTATGGCTACACCTTC.

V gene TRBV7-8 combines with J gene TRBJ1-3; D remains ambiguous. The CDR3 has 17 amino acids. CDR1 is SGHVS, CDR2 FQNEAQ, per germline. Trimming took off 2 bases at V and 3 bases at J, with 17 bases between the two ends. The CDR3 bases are TGTGCCAGCAGCTTATCGGGGTTCGGACTTAGTGGAAACACCATATATTTT. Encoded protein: CASSLSGFGLSGNTIYF.

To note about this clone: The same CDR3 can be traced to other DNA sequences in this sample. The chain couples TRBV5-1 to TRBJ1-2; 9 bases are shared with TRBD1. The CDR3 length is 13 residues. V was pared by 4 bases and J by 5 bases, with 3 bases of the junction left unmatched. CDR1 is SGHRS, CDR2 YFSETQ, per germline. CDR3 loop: CASSPGTGYGYTF. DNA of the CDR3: TGCGCCAGCAGCCCCGGGACAGGGTATGGCTACACCTTC.

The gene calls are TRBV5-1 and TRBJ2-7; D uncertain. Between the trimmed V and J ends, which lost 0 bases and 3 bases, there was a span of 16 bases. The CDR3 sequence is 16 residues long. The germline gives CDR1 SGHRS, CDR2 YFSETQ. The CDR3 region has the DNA TGCGCCAGCAGCTTGGACCGACAAACCGCTAACTACGAGCAGTACTTC. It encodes CASSLDRQTANYEQYF. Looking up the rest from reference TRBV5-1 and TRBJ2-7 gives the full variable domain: KAGVTQTPRYLIKTRGQQVTLSCSPISGHRSVSWYQQTPGQGLQFLFEYFSETQRNKGNFPGRFSGRQFSNSRSEMNVSTLELGDSALYLCASSLDRQTANYEQYFGPGTRLTVT.

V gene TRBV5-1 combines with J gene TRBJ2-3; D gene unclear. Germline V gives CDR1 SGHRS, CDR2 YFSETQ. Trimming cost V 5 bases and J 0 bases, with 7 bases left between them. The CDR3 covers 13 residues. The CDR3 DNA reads TGCGCCAGCAGGATGGCCAGCACAGATACGCAGTATTTT. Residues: CASRMASTDTQYF.

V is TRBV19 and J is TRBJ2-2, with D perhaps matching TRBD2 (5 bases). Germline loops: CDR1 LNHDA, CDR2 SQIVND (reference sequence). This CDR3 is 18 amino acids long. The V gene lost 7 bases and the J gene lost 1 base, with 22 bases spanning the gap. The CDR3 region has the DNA TGTGCCAGTACCAATACTAGAGGCAGCGACCTGAACACCGGGGAGCTGTTTTTT. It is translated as CASTNTRGSDLNTGELFF.

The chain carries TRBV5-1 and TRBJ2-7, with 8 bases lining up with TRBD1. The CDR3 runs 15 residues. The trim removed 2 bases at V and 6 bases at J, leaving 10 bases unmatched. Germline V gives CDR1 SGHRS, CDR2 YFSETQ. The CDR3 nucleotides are TGCGCCAGCAGCTTATCCCGACAGGGGAGCGGCGAGCAGTACTTC. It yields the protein CASSLSRQGSGEQYF.

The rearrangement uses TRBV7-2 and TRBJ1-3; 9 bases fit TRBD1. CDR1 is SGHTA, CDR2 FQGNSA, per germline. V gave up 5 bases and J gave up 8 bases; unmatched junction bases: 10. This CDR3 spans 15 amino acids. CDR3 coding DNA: TGTGCCAGCAGCCCGATGGGGACAGGGTTGTACACCATATATTTT. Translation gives CASSPMGTGLYTIYF.

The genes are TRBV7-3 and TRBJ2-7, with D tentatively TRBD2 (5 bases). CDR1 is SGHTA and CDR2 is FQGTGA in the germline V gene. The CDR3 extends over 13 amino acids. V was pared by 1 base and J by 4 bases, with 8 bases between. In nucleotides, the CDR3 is TGTGCCAGCAGCTTAAGACGGGAATACGAGCAGTACTTC. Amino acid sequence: CASSLRREYEQYF.

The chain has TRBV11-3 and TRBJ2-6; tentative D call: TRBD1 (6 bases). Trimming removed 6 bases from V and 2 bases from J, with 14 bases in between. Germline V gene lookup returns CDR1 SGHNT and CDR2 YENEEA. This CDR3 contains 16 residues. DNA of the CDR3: TGTGCCAGCAGAGAAATTTACAGGGCTGGGGCCAACGTCCTGACTTTC. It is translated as CASREIYRAGANVLTF.

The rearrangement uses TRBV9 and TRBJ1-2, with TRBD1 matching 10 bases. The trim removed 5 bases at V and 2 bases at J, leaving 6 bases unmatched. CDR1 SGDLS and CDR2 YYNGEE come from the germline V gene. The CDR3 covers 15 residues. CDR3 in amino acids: CASRGGTGDNYGYTF. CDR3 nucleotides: TGTGCCAGCAGAGGAGGGACAGGGGACAACTATGGCTACACCTTC.

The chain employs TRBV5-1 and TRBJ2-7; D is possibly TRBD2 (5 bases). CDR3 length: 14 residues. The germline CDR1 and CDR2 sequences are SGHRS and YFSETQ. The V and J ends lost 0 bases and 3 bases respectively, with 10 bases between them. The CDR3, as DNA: TGCGCCAGCAGCTTGGAGGCAGGAGGCTACGAGCAGTACTTC. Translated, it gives CASSLEAGGYEQYF.

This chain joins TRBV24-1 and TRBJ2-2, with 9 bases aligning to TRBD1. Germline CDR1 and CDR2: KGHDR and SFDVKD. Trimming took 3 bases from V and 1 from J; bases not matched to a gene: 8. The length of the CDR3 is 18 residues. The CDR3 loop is CATSDPLPGQGNTGELFF. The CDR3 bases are TGTGCCACCAGTGATCCGCTACCGGGACAGGGGAACACCGGGGAGCTGTTTTTT.

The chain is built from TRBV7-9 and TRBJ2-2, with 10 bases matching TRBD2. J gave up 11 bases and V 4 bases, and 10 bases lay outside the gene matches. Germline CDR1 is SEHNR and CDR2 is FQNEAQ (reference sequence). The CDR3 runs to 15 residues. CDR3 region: CASSYTSGIVGELFF. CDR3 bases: TGTGCCAGCAGCTATACTAGCGGGATAGTAGGAGAGCTGTTTTTT.

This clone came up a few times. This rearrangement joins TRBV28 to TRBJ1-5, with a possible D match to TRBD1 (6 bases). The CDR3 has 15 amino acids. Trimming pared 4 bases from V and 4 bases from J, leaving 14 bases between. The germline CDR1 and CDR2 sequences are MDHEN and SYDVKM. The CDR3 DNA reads TGTGCCAGCAGTTCACGGGTTGGGACAAATCAGCCCCAGCATTTT. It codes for CASSSRVGTNQPQHF.

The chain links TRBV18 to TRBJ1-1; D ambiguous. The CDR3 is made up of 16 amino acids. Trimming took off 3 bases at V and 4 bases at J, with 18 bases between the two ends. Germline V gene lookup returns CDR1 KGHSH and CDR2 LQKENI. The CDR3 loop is CASSPLFSSLGTEAFF. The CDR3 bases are TGTGCCAGCTCACCTCTGTTCTCTTCCCTCGGCACTGAAGCTTTCTTT.

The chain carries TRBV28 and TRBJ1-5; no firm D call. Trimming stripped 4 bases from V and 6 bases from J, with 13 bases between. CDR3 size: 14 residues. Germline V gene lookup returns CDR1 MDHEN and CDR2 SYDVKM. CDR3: CASSYGKRVQPQHF. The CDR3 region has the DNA TGTGCCAGCAGTTACGGGAAAAGGGTTCAGCCCCAGCATTTT. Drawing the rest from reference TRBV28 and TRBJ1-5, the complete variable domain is DVKVTQSSRYLVKRTGEKVFLECVQDMDHENMFWYRQDPGLGLRLIYFSYDVKMKEKGDIPEGYSVSREKKERFSLILESASTNQTSMYLCASSYGKRVQPQHFGDGTRLSIL.

The CDR3: CSASRDRSRPEQYF. DNA for the CDR3: TGCAGTGCTAGTCGGGACAGGAGTCGTCCCGAGCAGTACTTC. The chain uses TRBV20-1 and TRBJ2-7; 8 nucleotides align to TRBD1. The CDR3 length is 14 residues. The junction had 10 bases not matched to a gene; V was cut back by 3 bases and J by 6 bases. CDR1 and CDR2 from the germline V gene are DFQATT and SNEGSKA (reference sequence).